The 31 T cell receptor beta chains presented below share a single source sample, sequenced in a study of cytomegalovirus exposure and HLA in healthy donors. The primer mix had 60 Vbeta and 13 Jbeta primers. Assay: immunoSEQ multiplex PCR; the TCRdb copy retains only in-frame clones and omits some. Found here are 100,000 to 150,000 clones, about 74% of them singletons; the top ten hold roughly 7%. Sequencing used PBMCs. These receptors all stem from a male donor in good health and CMV-seronegative.

V usage is TRBV15 and J usage is TRBJ1-1; tentatively, D is TRBD1 (5 bases). Per the germline V gene, CDR1 is LNHNV and CDR2 is YYDKDF (reference sequence). V lost 0 bases and J lost 5, with 10 bases in between. CDR3 length: 14 residues. CDR3: CATSREEGQTEAFF. Here the CDR3 DNA reads TGTGCCACCAGCAGAGAGGAGGGGCAAACTGAAGCTTTCTTT.

DNA for the CDR3: TGTGCCAGCAGCTTAAGCCCCACGGTGGTCGAGCAGTACTTC. It translates to CASSLSPTVVEQYF. The rearrangement uses TRBV7-2 and TRBJ2-7; no definite D call. This CDR3 has 14 amino acids. V shed 2 bases and J shed 6 bases, with 14 bases lying between them. Per germline, CDR1 SGHTA and CDR2 FQGNSA. The entire variable domain, with the rest obtained from reference TRBV7-2 and TRBJ2-7, is as follows: GAGVSQSPSNKVTEKGKDVELRCDPISGHTALYWYRQSLGQGLEFLIYFQGNSAPDKSGLPSDRFSAERTGGSVSTLTIQRTQQEDSAVYLCASSLSPTVVEQYFGPGTRLTVT.

For the CDR3, the DNA is TGTGCCAGCAGCGCAAAACAGGGATGGTCCTCCTACGAGCAGTACTTC. This translates into CASSAKQGWSSYEQYF. The rearrangement uses TRBV9 and TRBJ2-7; maybe TRBD1 (6 bases). The germline V gene encodes CDR1 SGDLS and CDR2 YYNGEE. The CDR3 has 16 residues. V was pared by 3 bases and J by 0 bases, with 16 bases between.

The chain combines TRBV6-1 with TRBJ1-1; TRBD1 might be the D (5 bases). Trimming left V 7 bases short and J 3 bases short, with 15 bases between. The CDR3 sequence is 14 residues long. Per the germline V gene, CDR1 is MNHNS and CDR2 is SASEGT. The CDR3 is CASIYYSRDTEAFF. CDR3 bases: TGTGCCAGCATCTACTATTCCAGGGACACTGAAGCTTTCTTT.

The chain is built from TRBV10-1 and TRBJ2-3; D call uncertain. Trimming took 0 bases from V and 8 from J, leaving 6 bases between them. CDR1 and CDR2 from the germline V gene are WNHNN and SYGVQD (reference sequence). CDR3 length equals 12 residues. CDR3 in DNA: TGCGCCAGCAGTGAGTCTGCAGGTACGCAGTATTTT. Its protein product is CASSESAGTQYF.

This clone is a singleton in its sample. This rearrangement joins TRBV15 to TRBJ2-3; 7 bases are shared with TRBD2. Germline values: CDR1 LNHNV, CDR2 YYDKDF (reference sequence). Germline trimming cut 3 bases from V and 0 bases from J; bases unmatched to any gene: 6. CDR3 length: 16 residues. CDR3 residues: CATSSLGRLSTDTQYF. The CDR3 DNA is TGTGCCACCAGCAGCCTCGGGAGGCTTAGCACAGATACGCAGTATTTT.

The V and J genes are TRBV5-1 and TRBJ1-2, with unresolved D. Trimming took off 0 bases at V and 2 bases at J, with 11 bases between the two ends. Germline assignment: CDR1 SGHRS and CDR2 YFSETQ. This CDR3 spans 15 amino acids. The CDR3 sequence: CASSLEAASNYGYTF. The CDR3 DNA is TGCGCCAGCAGCTTGGAAGCGGCCTCAAACTATGGCTACACCTTC. Complete variable domain (other parts from reference TRBV5-1 and TRBJ1-2): KAGVTQTPRYLIKTRGQQVTLSCSPISGHRSVSWYQQTPGQGLQFLFEYFSETQRNKGNFPGRFSGRQFSNSRSEMNVSTLELGDSALYLCASSLEAASNYGYTFGSGTRLTVV.

The rearrangement joins TRBV7-2 to TRBJ2-1; D perhaps matches TRBD2 (7 bases). The CDR3 runs to 14 residues. Germline CDR1 SGHTA, CDR2 FQGNSA. V shed 3 bases and J shed 9 bases, with 15 bases lying between them. As DNA, the CDR3 is TGTGCCAGCAGCTTGGGACTACAGGGAGGTGAGCAGTTCTTC. It is translated as CASSLGLQGGEQFF.

For the CDR3, the DNA is TGTGCCAGCAGTAGCGCGGTCACCACCGGGGAGCTGTTTTTT. This encodes CASSSAVTTGELFF. This chain connects TRBV2 to TRBJ2-2, with unresolved D. The germline V and J ends were trimmed by 5 bases and 4 bases, with 11 bases remaining between them. Germline assignment: CDR1 SNHLY and CDR2 FYNNEI. The CDR3 length is 14 residues.

The chain links TRBV6-5 to TRBJ1-2; 7 bases are a match to TRBD1. Germline-derived CDR1 and CDR2 are MNHEY and SVGAGI. V lost 7 bases, J lost 1 base, and 9 bases stayed unmatched. The CDR3 contains 15 residues. The CDR3 DNA reads as TGTGCCAGCAAAAAAAGACAGGGCGGTAACTATGGCTACACCTTC. Its translation: CASKKRQGGNYGYTF.

The chain couples TRBV6-5 to TRBJ1-2, with D perhaps TRBD1 (6 bases). Trimming removed 8 bases from V and 7 bases from J, with 17 bases in between. The CDR3 is 13 residues long. In germline, CDR1 is MNHEY, CDR2 SVGAGI. The CDR3 DNA sequence: TGTGCCAGCCAACCGAACAGGGTTGCTGGCTACACCTTC. Its translation is CASQPNRVAGYTF.

CDR3 in amino acids: CASSAAGEQETQYF. As DNA, the CDR3 is TGTGCCAGCAGCGCCGCAGGGGAGCAAGAGACCCAGTACTTC. The chain is built from TRBV25-1 and TRBJ2-5; weak D call: TRBD1 (6 bases). Trimming shortened V by 6 bases and J by 2 bases, and 13 bases separated the two germline ends. CDR1 is MGHDK and CDR2 is SYGVNS in the germline V gene. CDR3 length: 14 residues.

The chain carries TRBV30 and TRBJ1-1, with no clear D. The germline gives CDR1 GTSNPN, CDR2 SVGIG (reference sequence). The V and J ends lost 4 bases and 1 base respectively, with 4 bases between them. The CDR3 totals 11 residues. The CDR3 nucleotides are TGTGCCTGGAATCAGAACACTGAAGCTTTCTTT. This translates into CAWNQNTEAFF.

The rearrangement uses TRBV7-2 and TRBJ2-1; D is possibly TRBD2 (6 bases). The CDR3 loop spans 15 amino acids. Per the germline V gene, CDR1 is SGHTA and CDR2 is FQGNSA. V lost 5 bases and J lost 2, with 13 bases in between. The CDR3 sequence is CASSVGLSTYNEQFF. CDR3 coding DNA: TGTGCCAGCAGCGTGGGACTTTCTACCTACAATGAGCAGTTCTTC.

The V call is TRBV7-9, the J call TRBJ2-5, with D possibly being TRBD1 (5 bases). The germline V gene encodes CDR1 SEHNR and CDR2 FQNEAQ (reference sequence). V lost 1 base and J 1 base, leaving 7 bases between the germline ends. The CDR3 has 14 amino acids. Here the CDR3 reads CASSLVGVQETQYF. CDR3 DNA sequence: TGTGCCAGCAGCTTAGTAGGGGTCCAAGAGACCCAGTACTTC.

The V gene is TRBV9, the J gene TRBJ2-3; TRBD2 might be the D (5 bases). The CDR3 is 13 amino acids. V was pared by 4 bases and J by 6 bases, with 12 bases between. Germline assignment: CDR1 SGDLS and CDR2 YYNGEE. Written as DNA, the CDR3 is TGTGCCAGCAGCCCGTTGGGCGGGGATACGCAGTATTTT. Translating it yields CASSPLGGDTQYF.

In this sample, this clone turned up once. The J gene is TRBJ2-7, the V gene TRBV7-9; 10 nucleotides match TRBD2. CDR1 and CDR2 from the germline V gene are SEHNR and FQNEAQ (reference sequence). Germline trimming cut 5 bases from V and 3 bases from J; bases unmatched to any gene: 10. This CDR3 contains 16 residues. The CDR3 nucleotides read TGTGCCAGCAGCGATAATAACGGACTAGCGGACTACGAGCAGTACTTC. Translated: CASSDNNGLADYEQYF. The variable domain in full, with the rest retrieved from reference TRBV7-9 and TRBJ2-7, is DTGVSQNPRHKITKRGQNVTFRCDPISEHNRLYWYRQTLGQGPEFLTYFQNEAQLEKSRLLSDRFSAERPKGSFSTLEIQRTEQGDSAMYLCASSDNNGLADYEQYFGPGTRLTVT.

This clone was seen a single time. V and J are TRBV4-2 and TRBJ2-3; 10 bases map to TRBD2. The CDR3 extends over 16 amino acids. The V and J ends lost 4 bases and 5 bases, in that order; junction bases with no gene match: 9. The V gene's germline CDR1 is LGHNA and CDR2 YNFKEQ. CDR3 amino acids: CASSPLTSGVVDTQYF. The DNA for the CDR3 is TGTGCCAGCAGCCCCCTTACTAGCGGGGTTGTAGATACGCAGTATTTT.

This chain joins TRBV6-5 and TRBJ2-5; a weak D match, TRBD1 (5 bases). This CDR3 is built from 14 residues. The V end was cut by 0 bases, the J end by 5 bases, with 10 bases between. CDR1 MNHEY and CDR2 SVGAGI come from the germline V gene. CDR3 DNA: TGTGCCAGCAGTTACTCCAGGGTCGGCGAGACCCAGTACTTC. Protein: CASSYSRVGETQYF.

The chain is built from TRBV7-3 and TRBJ1-2; TRBD1 matches 7 bases. The CDR3 sequence is 13 residues long. Unmatched junction bases numbered 10, after V lost 6 bases and J lost 9 bases. Germline V gene lookup returns CDR1 SGHTA and CDR2 FQGTGA. The CDR3 spells CASSLNRGSSYTF. CDR3 sequence (DNA): TGTGCCAGCAGTCTGAACAGGGGAAGTAGCTACACCTTC.

The chain recombines TRBV14 with TRBJ1-3; no definite D call. The V end lost 0 bases, the J end lost 4 bases, and 10 bases lay between the germline ends. Per the germline V gene, CDR1 is SGHDN and CDR2 is FVKESK. There are 15 residues in the CDR3. The CDR3 protein is CASSQDQGRGNTIYF. The CDR3 nucleotides read TGTGCCAGCAGCCAAGATCAAGGCAGGGGAAACACCATATATTTT.

The rearrangement joins TRBV28 to TRBJ2-7; TRBD2 aligns across 16 bases. CDR1 MDHEN and CDR2 SYDVKM come from the germline V gene. The CDR3 loop spans 18 amino acids. Trimming took 6 bases from V and 2 from J; bases not matched to a gene: 10. CDR3 in DNA: TGTGCCAGCAGACAAACCTCGGGACTAGCGGGAGGGCCCTACGAGCAGTACTTC. Its translation is CASRQTSGLAGGPYEQYF.

The chain recombines TRBV5-1 with TRBJ2-5; D is ambiguous. This CDR3 region has 14 residues. Between the trimmed V and J ends, which lost 4 bases and 2 bases, there was a span of 12 bases. The germline V gene encodes CDR1 SGHRS and CDR2 YFSETQ. Written as DNA, the CDR3 is TGCGCCAGCAGCCGGATGGGCCCTCAAGAGACCCAGTACTTC. Translating gives CASSRMGPQETQYF.

The J gene is TRBJ1-2, the V gene TRBV7-2; D possibly corresponds to TRBD1 (5 bases). This CDR3 is built from 14 residues. CDR1 and CDR2 (germline): SGHTA, FQGNSA. The V end lost 2 bases, the J end lost 5 bases, and 12 bases lay between the germline ends. In nucleotides, the CDR3 is TGTGCCAGCAGCTTATCGCCAGGGATGTATGGCTACACCTTC. It codes for CASSLSPGMYGYTF.

The chain is built from TRBV18 and TRBJ2-1, with D uncertain. Germline V gene sequence: CDR1 KGHSH, CDR2 LQKENI. CDR3 length: 14 amino acids. V gave up 6 bases and J gave up 4 bases, with 13 bases separating them. CDR3: CASSPLDTYNEQFF. The DNA for the CDR3 is TGTGCCAGCTCTCCATTAGACACTTACAATGAGCAGTTCTTC. The full variable domain, in which reference TRBV18 and TRBJ2-1 provide the parts outside the CDR3, is NAGVMQNPRHLVRRRGQEARLRCSPMKGHSHVYWYRQLPEEGLKFMVYLQKENIIDESGMPKERFSAEFPKEGPSILRIQQVVRGDSAAYFCASSPLDTYNEQFFGPGTRLTVL.

The chain joins TRBV7-2 to TRBJ2-1; 8 bases map to TRBD2. The CDR3 has 14 amino acids. The V and J ends lost 1 base and 6 bases, in that order; junction bases with no gene match: 2. In germline, CDR1 is SGHTA, CDR2 FQGNSA. Written as DNA, the CDR3 is TGTGCCAGCAGCTTAGAACTAGCGGCCAATGAGCAGTTCTTC. As protein: CASSLELAANEQFF.

The J gene is TRBJ2-7, the V gene TRBV19, with TRBD1 identical over 7 bases. This CDR3 contains 13 residues. Trimming removed 3 bases from V and 5 bases from J; junction bases left unmatched: 4. Germline V gene sequence: CDR1 LNHDA, CDR2 SQIVND (reference sequence). In nucleotides, the CDR3 is TGTGCCAGTAGTATTCGTACAGGGGACGAGCAGTACTTC. Its translation is CASSIRTGDEQYF.

This chain links TRBV7-2 with TRBJ1-5, with D perhaps TRBD1 (5 bases). CDR1 and CDR2 from the germline V gene are SGHTA and FQGNSA. Deletions cut 1 base from V and 2 bases from J, with 12 bases between. The CDR3 covers 16 residues. CDR3 coding DNA: TGTGCCAGCAGCTTAGTCGTGTCGACAGGCAATCAGCCCCAGCATTTT. Encoded protein: CASSLVVSTGNQPQHF.

The genes are TRBV5-8 and TRBJ2-5; 7 bases are a match to TRBD2. The CDR3 extends over 16 amino acids. Looked up from germline, CDR1 is SGHTS and CDR2 is YDEGEE. V was clipped by 4 bases and J by 1 base; unmatched bases: 10. CDR3 in DNA: TGTGCCAGCAGCCTGGAGGTAGCGGGCCTCCAAGAGACCCAGTACTTC. Translation: CASSLEVAGLQETQYF.

V usage is TRBV19 and J usage is TRBJ2-3; D unresolved. Trimming removed 1 base from V and 2 bases from J, with 4 bases in between. CDR1 LNHDA and CDR2 SQIVND come from the germline V gene (reference sequence). CDR3 length: 13 amino acids. CDR3 in DNA: TGTGCCAGTAGTATAGGCGTCACAGATACGCAGTATTTT. Translating it yields CASSIGVTDTQYF.

A remark on this clone: Here the CDR3 omits its conserved ending phenylalanine or tryptophan, so a read error is the likely source. The DNA is omitted, as the CDR3 cannot be located on it reliably, and the CDR3 follows TCRdb's listing. The chain joins TRBV21-1 to TRBJ1-5; the DNA was not compared with TRBD1, the D call given in the table. TRBV21-1 is classified as a pseudogene. The CDR3 has 12 residues if both end residues are counted. The CDR3 protein is CASSKGQGAPPL.